This TCR beta chain was found in a study of T cell responses to AZD1222 COVID-19 vaccine. Germline values: CDR1 LNHDA, CDR2 SQIVND (reference sequence). This CDR3 region has 15 residues. V gave up 3 bases and J gave up 5 bases, with 16 bases separating them. The method was immunoSEQ multiplex PCR; TCRdb's version includes in-frame clones alone and lacks a portion of them. This table has 150,000 to 180,000 clones, around 85% appearing once. Here the sequenced sample was peripheral blood, taken after recovery from COVID-19. This clonotype was sampled from an adult who had recovered from COVID-19. The chain employs TRBV19 and TRBJ1-1, with D uncertain. CDR3 protein: CASSMGPVIGTEAFF. The CDR3, as DNA: TGTGCCAGTAGTATGGGCCCCGTGATAGGGACTGAAGCTTTCTTT. The full variable domain, completed using reference TRBV19 and TRBJ1-1, is DGGITQSPKYLFRKEGQNVTLSCEQNLNHDAMYWYRQDPGQGLRLIYYSQIVNDFQKGDIAEGYSVSREKKESFPLTVTSAQKNPTAFYLCASSMGPVIGTEAFFGQGTRLTVV.